This T cell receptor beta chain was documented in a study of CD8 T cells in ankylosing spondylitis. General study findings and limits: It appeared that ankylosing spondylitis blood was characterized by a TCR beta motif of fewer than 10 highly homologous variants. Disease-associated clones were reportedly significantly overrepresented in matched ankylosing spondylitis synovial fluid.

J gave up 4 bases and V 4 bases, and 1 base lay outside the gene matches. The CDR3 is made up of 13 amino acids. This clonotype was detected many times. The antigen is unknown. A single record per CDR3 protein comes from TCRdb applying MiXCR to the 5' RACE reads. The sample includes 250,000 or so distinct CDR3 sequences, over 8.5% of them seen just once. The source of this sequence is a male donor with ankylosing spondylitis or in good health (not recorded which). The V gene is TRBV12-3 or TRBV12-4, the J gene TRBJ2-3; 8 positions agree with TRBD2. The sequenced material came from blood, either unsorted or a sorted T cell fraction (not recorded which). The CDR3 region is CASSSGRADTQYF. The CDR3 coding sequence is TGTGCCAGCAGTTCCGGGAGGGCAGATACGCAGTATTTT.